The text below deals with one TCR beta chain. The source of the sample is a study of T cell changes during pregnancy in multiple sclerosis. The CDR3 sequence is 12 residues long. CDR1 and CDR2 (germline): SGHAT, FQNNGV. Trimming took off 5 bases at V and 2 bases at J, with 6 bases between the two ends. Data came from immunoSEQ multiplex PCR; TCRdb stores just in-frame clones and leaves some out. The data show some 69,000 clones, approximately 94% seen once. The input for sequencing was peripheral blood, taken in the second trimester of pregnancy. The chain carries TRBV11-2 and TRBJ2-5; D is uncertain. The TCR comes from a female donor in good health, enrolled as a control in a pregnancy study. Written as DNA, the CDR3 is TGTGCCAGCAGCCGCGCTCAAGAGACCCAGTACTTC. The encoded protein is CASSRAQETQYF.